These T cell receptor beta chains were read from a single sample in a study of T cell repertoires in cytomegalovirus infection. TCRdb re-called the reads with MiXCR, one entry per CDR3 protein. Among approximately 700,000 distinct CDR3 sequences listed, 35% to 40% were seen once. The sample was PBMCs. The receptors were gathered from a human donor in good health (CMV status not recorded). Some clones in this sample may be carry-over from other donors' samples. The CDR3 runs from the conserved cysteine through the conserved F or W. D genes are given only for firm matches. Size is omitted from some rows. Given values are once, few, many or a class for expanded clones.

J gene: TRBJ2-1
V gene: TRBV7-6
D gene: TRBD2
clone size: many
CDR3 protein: CASSSKLAGGPYEQFF
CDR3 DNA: TGTGCCAGCAGCTCAAAACTAGCGGGAGGGCCCTATGAGCAGTTCTTC

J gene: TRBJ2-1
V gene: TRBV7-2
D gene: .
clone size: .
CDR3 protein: CASSLDGDQYNEQFF
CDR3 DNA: TGTGCCAGCAGCTTAGACGGGGACCAATACAATGAGCAGTTCTTC

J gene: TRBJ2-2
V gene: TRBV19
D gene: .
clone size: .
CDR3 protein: CASNPRDRRTGELFF
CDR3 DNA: TGTGCCAGTAACCCTCGGGACCGCCGCACCGGGGAGCTGTTTTTT

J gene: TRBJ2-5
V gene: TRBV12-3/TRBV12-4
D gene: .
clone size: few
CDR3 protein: CASSQHRTVQETQYF
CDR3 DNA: TGTGCCAGCAGCCAACATCGGACAGTCCAAGAGACCCAGTACTTC

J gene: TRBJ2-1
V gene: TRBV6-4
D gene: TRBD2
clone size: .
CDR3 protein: CASSDIAGEYNEQFF
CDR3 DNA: TGTGCCAGCAGTGACATAGCGGGAGAGTACAATGAGCAGTTCTTC

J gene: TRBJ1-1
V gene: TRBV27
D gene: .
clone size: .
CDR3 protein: CASSYHTRNTEAFF
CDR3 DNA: TGTGCCAGCAGTTATCATACACGGAACACTGAAGCTTTCTTT

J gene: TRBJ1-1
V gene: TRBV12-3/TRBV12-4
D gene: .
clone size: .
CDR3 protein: CASSFKKPMNTEAFF
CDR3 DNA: TGTGCCAGCAGTTTTAAAAAGCCCATGAACACTGAAGCTTTCTTT

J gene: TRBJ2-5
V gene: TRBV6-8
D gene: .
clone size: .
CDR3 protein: CASSYGREETQYF
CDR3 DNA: TGTGCCAGCAGTTATGGCAGAGAAGAGACCCAGTACTTC

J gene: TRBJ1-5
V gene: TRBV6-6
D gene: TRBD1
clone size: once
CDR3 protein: CASSYSRAGGNQPQHF
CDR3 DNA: TGTGCCAGCAGTTACTCGAGGGCAGGGGGGAATCAGCCCCAGCATTTT

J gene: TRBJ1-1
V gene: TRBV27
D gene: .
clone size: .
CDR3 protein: CASSLSTPGADTEAFF
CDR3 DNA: TGTGCCAGCAGTTTGAGCACCCCGGGAGCAGACACTGAAGCTTTCTTT

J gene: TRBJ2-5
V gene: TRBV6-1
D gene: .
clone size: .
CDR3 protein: CASSAQKRQSSQETQYF
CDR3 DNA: TGTGCCAGCAGTGCCCAAAAGAGACAGAGCAGCCAAGAGACCCAGTACTTC

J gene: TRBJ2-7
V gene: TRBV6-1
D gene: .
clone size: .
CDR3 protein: CATPGPGALTYEQYF
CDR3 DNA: TGTGCCACCCCAGGTCCGGGGGCTCTTACCTACGAGCAGTACTTC

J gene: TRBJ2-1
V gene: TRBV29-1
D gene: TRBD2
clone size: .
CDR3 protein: CSVRPRLAASNEQFF
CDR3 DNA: TGCAGCGTTCGCCCCCGACTAGCAGCCTCCAATGAGCAGTTCTTC

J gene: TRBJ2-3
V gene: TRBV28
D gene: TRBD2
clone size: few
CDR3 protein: CASSRQRGSTDTQYF
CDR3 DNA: TGTGCCAGCAGTCGTCAGCGGGGTAGCACAGATACGCAGTATTTT

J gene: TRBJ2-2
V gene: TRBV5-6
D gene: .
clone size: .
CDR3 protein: CASSLAWPTGELFF
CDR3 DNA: TGTGCCAGCAGCTTGGCCTGGCCCACCGGGGAGCTGTTTTTT

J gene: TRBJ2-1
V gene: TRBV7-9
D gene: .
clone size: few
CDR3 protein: CASSSWADEQFF
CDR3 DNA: TGTGCCAGCAGCTCCTGGGCGGATGAGCAGTTCTTC

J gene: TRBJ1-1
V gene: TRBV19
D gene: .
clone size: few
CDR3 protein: CASKRTDILWNTEAFF
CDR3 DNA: TGTGCCAGTAAACGGACAGACATATTATGGAACACTGAAGCTTTCTTT

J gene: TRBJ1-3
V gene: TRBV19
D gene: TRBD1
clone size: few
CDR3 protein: CASSIDPGQLSGNTIYF
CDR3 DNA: TGTGCCAGTAGTATAGACCCGGGACAGCTCTCTGGAAACACCATATATTTT

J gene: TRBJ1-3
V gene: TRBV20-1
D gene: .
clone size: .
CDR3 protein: CSAREPKFSGNTIYF
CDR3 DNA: TGCAGTGCTAGAGAGCCAAAGTTCTCTGGAAACACCATATATTTT

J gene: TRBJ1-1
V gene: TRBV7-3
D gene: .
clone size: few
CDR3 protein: CASSLGRDAGTEAFF
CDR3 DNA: TGTGCCAGCAGCTTAGGGAGGGACGCCGGCACTGAAGCTTTCTTT

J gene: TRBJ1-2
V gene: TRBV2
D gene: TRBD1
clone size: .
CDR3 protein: CARSPGQGYGYTF
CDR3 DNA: TGTGCCAGAAGCCCTGGACAGGGCTATGGCTACACCTTC

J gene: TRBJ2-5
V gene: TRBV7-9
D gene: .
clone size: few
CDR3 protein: CASSFSAASRSRETQYF
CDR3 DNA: TGTGCCAGCAGCTTTTCCGCCGCCTCCAGGAGCCGGGAGACCCAGTACTTC

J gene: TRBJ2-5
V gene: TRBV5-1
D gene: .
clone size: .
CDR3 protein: CASSLGAGPEGTQYF
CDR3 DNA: TGCGCCAGCAGCTTGGGGGCCGGCCCCGAGGGGACCCAGTACTTC

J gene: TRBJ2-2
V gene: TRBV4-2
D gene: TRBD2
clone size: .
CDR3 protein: CASSQAGTSGTGELFF
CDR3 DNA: TGTGCCAGCAGCCAGGCTGGGACTAGCGGCACCGGGGAGCTGTTTTTT

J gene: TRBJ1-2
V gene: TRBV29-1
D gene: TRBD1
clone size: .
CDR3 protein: CSATGTGGYGYTF
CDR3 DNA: TGCAGCGCTACCGGGACAGGGGGCTATGGCTACACCTTC

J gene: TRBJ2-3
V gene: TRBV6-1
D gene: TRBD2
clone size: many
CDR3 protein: CASSEASGSVDTQYF
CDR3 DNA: TGTGCCAGCAGTGAGGCTAGCGGGAGCGTAGATACGCAGTATTTT

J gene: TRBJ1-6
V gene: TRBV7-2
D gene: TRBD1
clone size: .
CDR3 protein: CASSTRDSSYNSPLHF
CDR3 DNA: TGTGCCAGCAGCACCCGGGACAGCTCCTATAATTCACCCCTCCACTTT

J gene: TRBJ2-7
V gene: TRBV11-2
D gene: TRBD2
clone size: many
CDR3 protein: CASSLYSGGSYEQYF
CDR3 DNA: TGTGCCAGCAGCTTATACAGCGGGGGAAGCTACGAGCAGTACTTC

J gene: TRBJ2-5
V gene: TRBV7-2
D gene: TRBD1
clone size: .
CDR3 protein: CASSLRRRLQGVQETQYF
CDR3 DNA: TGTGCCAGCAGCTTACGCCGACGGCTACAGGGGGTCCAAGAGACCCAGTACTTC

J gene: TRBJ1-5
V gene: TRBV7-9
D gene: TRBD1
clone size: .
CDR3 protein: CASSEETGNNQPQHF
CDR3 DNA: TGTGCCAGCAGCGAAGAGACAGGGAACAATCAGCCCCAGCATTTT

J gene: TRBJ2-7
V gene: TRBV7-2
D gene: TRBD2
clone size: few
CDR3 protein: CASSGGSGRGKSYEQYF
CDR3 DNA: TGTGCCAGCAGCGGAGGTAGCGGGAGGGGGAAATCCTACGAGCAGTACTTC

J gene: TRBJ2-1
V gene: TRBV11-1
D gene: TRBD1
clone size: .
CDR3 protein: CASSLARAGGYSYNEQFF
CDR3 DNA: TGTGCCAGCAGCTTAGCCAGAGCAGGGGGCTACTCCTACAATGAGCAGTTCTTC